Shown below are 27 T cell receptor beta chains from a single sample sequenced in a study of radiotherapy plus CTLA-4 blockade in lung cancer. Some clones are missing from TCRdb's copy, which holds only in-frame ones; the method was immunoSEQ multiplex PCR. In the table there are some 110,000 clones, 78% of which are singletons. The source material was peripheral blood, sampled from a patient treated with radiotherapy plus ipilimumab. Every receptor here comes from a human donor with non-small cell lung cancer who had a partial response to radiotherapy plus ipilimumab.

The CDR3 here is CASSLAGQSTDTQYF. CDR3 coding DNA: TGTGCCAGCAGCTTAGCGGGACAGAGCACAGATACGCAGTATTTT. The rearrangement links TRBV7-8 to TRBJ2-3; 7 bases are shared with TRBD1. From germline, CDR1 is SGHVS and CDR2 FQNEAQ. The CDR3 loop spans 15 amino acids. The V gene end was trimmed by 0 bases and the J gene end by 0 bases; junction bases not matched to a gene: 0.

V usage is TRBV5-1 and J usage is TRBJ2-2; D is perhaps TRBD1 (6 bases). Germline V gene sequence: CDR1 SGHRS, CDR2 YFSETQ. V was shortened by 2 bases and J by 1 base, with 9 bases between the two germline ends. CDR3 length equals 15 residues. The CDR3 nucleotides read TGCGCCAGCAGCTTTGAGACAGGGAACACCGGGGAGCTGTTTTTT. Protein sequence: CASSFETGNTGELFF. The full variable domain, with the rest looked up from reference TRBV5-1 and TRBJ2-2, is KAGVTQTPRYLIKTRGQQVTLSCSPISGHRSVSWYQQTPGQGLQFLFEYFSETQRNKGNFPGRFSGRQFSNSRSEMNVSTLELGDSALYLCASSFETGNTGELFFGEGSRLTVL.

The gene calls are TRBV5-1 and TRBJ1-3, with 8 nucleotides matching TRBD1. The germline gives CDR1 SGHRS, CDR2 YFSETQ. Trimming removed 4 bases from V and 0 bases from J; junction bases left unmatched: 6. CDR3 length: 16 residues. CDR3 sequence reads: CASSRDRSSSGNTIYF. Here the CDR3 DNA reads TGCGCCAGCAGCCGGGACAGGTCCAGCTCTGGAAACACCATATATTTT.

The V call is TRBV7-2, the J call TRBJ1-3; D is possibly TRBD1 (6 bases). Trimming removed 5 bases from V and 0 bases from J, with 11 bases in between. CDR1 is SGHTA and CDR2 is FQGNSA in the germline V gene. This CDR3 spans 15 amino acids. Here the CDR3 reads CASSPGHSSGNTIYF. CDR3 coding DNA: TGTGCCAGCAGCCCGGGACATAGCTCTGGAAACACCATATATTTT.

The rearrangement uses TRBV30 and TRBJ1-5; unclear D gene. The CDR3 is 13 residues long. Trimming left V 4 bases short and J 0 bases short, with 7 bases between. Germline CDR1 GTSNPN, CDR2 SVGIG (reference sequence). The CDR3 DNA reads TGTGCCTGGAACGCGGGTAGCAATCAGCCCCAGCATTTT. Its translation is CAWNAGSNQPQHF.

The chain carries TRBV28 and TRBJ2-7; 12 positions agree with TRBD2. Unmatched junction bases numbered 8, after V lost 6 bases and J lost 2 bases. Germline values: CDR1 MDHEN, CDR2 SYDVKM. This CDR3 has 16 residues. CDR3: CASSFKTSGSTYEQYF. CDR3 bases: TGTGCCAGCAGCTTTAAGACTAGCGGGAGCACCTACGAGCAGTACTTC.

The chain carries TRBV28 and TRBJ2-3; TRBD1 aligns across 7 bases. The germline V gene has CDR1 MDHEN and CDR2 SYDVKM. V shed 4 bases and J 1 base; nucleotides not matched to a gene: 2. The CDR3 is made up of 14 amino acids. The CDR3 DNA sequence: TGTGCCAGCAGTTCCACAGGGGGCACAGATACGCAGTATTTT. Translation: CASSSTGGTDTQYF.

The V call is TRBV14, the J call TRBJ2-6; TRBD1 matches 9 bases. V trimming: 4 bases; J trimming: 6 bases; junction bases outside the gene matches: 4. The V gene's germline CDR1 is SGHDN and CDR2 FVKESK. The CDR3 sequence is 15 residues long. The CDR3 region is CASSLDRGKANVLTF. The CDR3 DNA reads TGTGCCAGCAGCCTAGACAGGGGGAAGGCCAACGTCCTGACTTTC.

The chain couples TRBV2 to TRBJ2-7; D perhaps matches TRBD1 (5 bases). Germline lookup yields CDR1 SNHLY and CDR2 FYNNEI. V lost 10 bases and J lost 4, with 14 bases in between. This CDR3 comprises 12 residues. The CDR3 sequence: CAILQGKYEQYV. The CDR3 DNA follows: TGTGCCATATTGCAGGGAAAATACGAGCAGTACGTC.

CDR3 residues: CASSLGGLASNTGELFF. The CDR3 nucleotides are TGTGCCAGCAGCCTAGGGGGACTAGCTTCGAACACCGGGGAGCTGTTTTTT. The chain uses TRBV9 and TRBJ2-2; 9 nucleotides match TRBD2. The CDR3 totals 17 residues. V was clipped by 4 bases and J by 0 bases; unmatched bases: 7. CDR1 and CDR2 from the germline V gene are SGDLS and YYNGEE.

This clone was detected once. The J gene is TRBJ1-4, the V gene TRBV2; tentatively, D is TRBD1 (5 bases). CDR1 and CDR2 (germline): SNHLY, FYNNEI. The CDR3 spans 15 residues. V lost 6 bases and J lost 1, with 12 bases in between. DNA of the CDR3: TGTGCCAGCAGGCCACAGACAGTAACTAATGAAAAACTGTTTTTT. Translating gives CASRPQTVTNEKLFF.

V usage is TRBV5-4 and J usage is TRBJ1-4, with D unclear. Trimming stripped 4 bases from V and 3 bases from J, with 25 bases between. Germline-derived CDR1 and CDR2 are SGHNT and YYREEE (reference sequence). The CDR3 loop spans 19 amino acids. CDR3: CASSKGSGRFGDANEKLFF. As DNA, the CDR3 is TGTGCCAGCAGCAAAGGATCAGGTCGGTTCGGTGACGCTAATGAAAAACTGTTTTTT.

The rearrangement joins TRBV7-2 to TRBJ2-1; 10 positions match TRBD2. There are 16 residues in the CDR3. CDR1 and CDR2 (germline): SGHTA, FQGNSA. V was clipped by 1 base and J by 5 bases; unmatched bases: 5. DNA of the CDR3: TGTGCCAGCAGCTTAGGTATAGCGGGAGGTCACAATGAGCAGTTCTTC. It codes for CASSLGIAGGHNEQFF.

The chain recombines TRBV7-2 with TRBJ2-3; weak D call: TRBD2 (7 bases). V was pared by 3 bases and J by 5 bases, with 12 bases between. The germline V gene encodes CDR1 SGHTA and CDR2 FQGNSA. The CDR3 spans 14 residues. The CDR3 region has the DNA TGTGCCAGCAGCTTCGGGGGGCTTGGAGATACGCAGTATTTT. Translating it yields CASSFGGLGDTQYF.

The chain carries TRBV7-9 and TRBJ1-2; 9 nucleotides line up with TRBD1. This CDR3 has 13 amino acids. In germline, CDR1 is SEHNR, CDR2 FQNEAQ (reference sequence). V lost 6 bases, J lost 6 bases, and 5 bases stayed unmatched. CDR3 coding DNA: TGTGCCAGCAGGACAGGACAGGGGAATGGCTACACCTTC. Encoded protein: CASRTGQGNGYTF.

The CDR3 coding sequence is TGTGCCAGCAGCGTACGGGACAGCGCCTACGAGCAGTACTTC. Its translation is CASSVRDSAYEQYF. The chain carries TRBV9 and TRBJ2-7, with 7 bases aligning to TRBD1. The CDR3 totals 14 residues. With 1 base clipped from V and 2 bases from J, the junction kept 3 bases outside the gene matches. From germline, CDR1 is SGDLS and CDR2 YYNGEE.

CDR3 bases: TGTGCCAGCAGCCCGGTCCTGAACACTGAAGCTTTCTTT. Translated: CASSPVLNTEAFF. The chain uses TRBV7-2 and TRBJ1-1, with D hard to call. Germline CDR1 reads SGHTA; CDR2 reads FQGNSA. The ends were cut back, 5 bases at V and 0 bases at J, with 7 bases in the middle. The length of the CDR3 is 13 residues.

This clone showed up just once. This chain uses TRBV9 with TRBJ2-3; TRBD2 aligns across 9 bases. CDR1 is SGDLS, CDR2 YYNGEE, per germline. There are 16 residues in the CDR3. J lost 1 base, V lost 0 bases, and 3 bases had no gene match. The CDR3 DNA follows: TGTGCCAGCAGCGTAGATCCTAGCGGGGGCACAGATACGCAGTATTTT. Translated: CASSVDPSGGTDTQYF.

This clone appeared a few times. This chain joins TRBV5-1 and TRBJ1-1; no firm D call. Germline V gene lookup returns CDR1 SGHRS and CDR2 YFSETQ. The germline V and J ends were trimmed by 4 bases and 2 bases, with 9 bases remaining between them. This CDR3 has 13 amino acids. The CDR3 loop is CASSPAGNTEAFF. CDR3 in DNA: TGCGCCAGCAGCCCGGCGGGCAACACTGAAGCTTTCTTT. Using reference TRBV5-1 and TRBJ1-1 for the parts outside the CDR3, the full variable domain is KAGVTQTPRYLIKTRGQQVTLSCSPISGHRSVSWYQQTPGQGLQFLFEYFSETQRNKGNFPGRFSGRQFSNSRSEMNVSTLELGDSALYLCASSPAGNTEAFFGQGTRLTVV.

V and J are TRBV7-8 and TRBJ2-3, with D maybe TRBD2 (5 bases). The CDR3 runs to 15 residues. CDR1 and CDR2 from the germline V gene are SGHVS and FQNEAQ. V was cut by 5 bases and J by 5 bases, with 17 bases left in between. This chain's CDR3 is CASSLTRTPQDTQYF. CDR3 DNA: TGTGCCAGCAGCCTAACTCGGACTCCCCAAGATACGCAGTATTTT.

J is TRBJ1-2 and V is TRBV27, with D tentatively TRBD1 (6 bases). Germline lookup yields CDR1 MNHEY and CDR2 SMNVEV (reference sequence). CDR3 length: 14 amino acids. Trimming removed 4 bases from V and 3 bases from J, with 12 bases in between. The CDR3 DNA reads as TGTGCCAGCAGTTCCCCGACAGGCCACTATGGCTACACCTTC. Encoded protein: CASSSPTGHYGYTF.

The V gene is TRBV5-1, the J gene TRBJ1-4; D ambiguous. Trimming took 0 bases from V and 7 from J, leaving 7 bases between them. Germline V lookup: CDR1 SGHRS, CDR2 YFSETQ. The CDR3 length is 13 residues. CDR3 sequence reads: CASSLARSEKLFF. CDR3 nucleotide sequence: TGCGCCAGCAGCTTGGCGCGAAGTGAAAAACTGTTTTTT.

The chain is built from TRBV15 and TRBJ2-5, with 8 bases matching TRBD2. This CDR3 comprises 13 residues. With V trimmed by 5 bases and J by 5 bases, 4 bases remained unmatched. Germline values: CDR1 LNHNV, CDR2 YYDKDF (reference sequence). CDR3 region: CATSLGLAETQYF. DNA of the CDR3: TGTGCCACCAGCCTAGGACTAGCTGAGACCCAGTACTTC.

V gene TRBV25-1 combines with J gene TRBJ1-2; 10 positions match TRBD1. Germline trimming cut 4 bases from V and 4 bases from J; bases unmatched to any gene: 15. The CDR3 consists of 18 residues. Looked up from germline, CDR1 is MGHDK and CDR2 is SYGVNS. CDR3 in DNA: TGTGCCAGCAGTGGGTTCCGGGACAGGGGACGTTATAGCTATGGCTACACCTTC. It specifies CASSGFRDRGRYSYGYTF.

The chain uses TRBV7-2 and TRBJ1-2; D is ambiguous. Germline V gene data show CDR1 as SGHTA and CDR2 as FQGNSA. V lost 0 bases, J lost 4 bases, and 12 bases lay in between. This CDR3 is built from 15 residues. The CDR3 here is CASSLAAELGYGYTF. The CDR3 coding sequence is TGTGCCAGCAGCTTAGCGGCGGAGTTGGGCTATGGCTACACCTTC. The full variable domain, with the rest looked up from reference TRBV7-2 and TRBJ1-2, is GAGVSQSPSNKVTEKGKDVELRCDPISGHTALYWYRQSLGQGLEFLIYFQGNSAPDKSGLPSDRFSAERTGGSVSTLTIQRTQQEDSAVYLCASSLAAELGYGYTFGSGTRLTVV.

This clone was seen a few times. J is TRBJ1-4 and V is TRBV5-1; a weak D match, TRBD1 (5 bases). The CDR3 covers 14 residues. Germline lookup yields CDR1 SGHRS and CDR2 YFSETQ. The V end lost 3 bases, the J end lost 6 bases, and 12 bases lay between the germline ends. The CDR3 reads CASSSAGGYEKLFF. In nucleotides, the CDR3 is TGCGCCAGCAGCTCAGCCGGGGGATATGAAAAACTGTTTTTT.

The J gene is TRBJ2-3, the V gene TRBV5-4, with D possibly being TRBD2 (5 bases). The CDR3 loop spans 12 amino acids. Germline V gene data show CDR1 as SGHNT and CDR2 as YYREEE (reference sequence). With 10 bases removed from V and 1 base from J, the gap between germline ends came to 10 bases. The DNA of the CDR3 is TGTGCCGGTGCGAGGGGCACAGATACGCAGTATTTT. Its protein is CAGARGTDTQYF.